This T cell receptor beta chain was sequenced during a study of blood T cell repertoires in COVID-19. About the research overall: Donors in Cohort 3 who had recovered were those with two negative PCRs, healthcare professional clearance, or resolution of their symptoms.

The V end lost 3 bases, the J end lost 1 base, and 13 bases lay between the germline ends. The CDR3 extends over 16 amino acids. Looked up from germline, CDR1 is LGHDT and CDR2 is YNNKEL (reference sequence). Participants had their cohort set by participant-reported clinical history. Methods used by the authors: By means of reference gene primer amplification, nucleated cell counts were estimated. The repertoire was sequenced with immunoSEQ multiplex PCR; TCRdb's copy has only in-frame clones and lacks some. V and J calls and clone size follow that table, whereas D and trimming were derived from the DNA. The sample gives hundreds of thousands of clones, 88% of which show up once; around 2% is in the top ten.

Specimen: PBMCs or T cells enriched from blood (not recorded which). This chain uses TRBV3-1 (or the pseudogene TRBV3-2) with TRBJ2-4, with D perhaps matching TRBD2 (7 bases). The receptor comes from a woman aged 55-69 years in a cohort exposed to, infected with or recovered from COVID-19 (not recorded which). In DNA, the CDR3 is TGTGCCAGCAGCCAGGGGGGGGCTTCGGCCAAAAACATTCAGTACTTC. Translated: CASSQGGASAKNIQYF.